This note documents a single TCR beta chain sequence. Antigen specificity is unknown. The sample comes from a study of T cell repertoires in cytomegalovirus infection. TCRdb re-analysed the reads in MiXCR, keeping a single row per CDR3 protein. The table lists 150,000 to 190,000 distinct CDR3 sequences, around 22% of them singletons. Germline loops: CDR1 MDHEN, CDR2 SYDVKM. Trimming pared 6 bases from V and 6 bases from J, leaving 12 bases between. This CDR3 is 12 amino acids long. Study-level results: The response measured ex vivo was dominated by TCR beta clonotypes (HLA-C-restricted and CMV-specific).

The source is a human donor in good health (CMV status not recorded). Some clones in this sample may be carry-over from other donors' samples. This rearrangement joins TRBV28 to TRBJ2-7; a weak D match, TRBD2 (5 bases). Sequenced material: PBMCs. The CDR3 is CASRDMGSEQYF. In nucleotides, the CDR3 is TGTGCCAGCAGGGATATGGGGAGCGAGCAGTACTTC.